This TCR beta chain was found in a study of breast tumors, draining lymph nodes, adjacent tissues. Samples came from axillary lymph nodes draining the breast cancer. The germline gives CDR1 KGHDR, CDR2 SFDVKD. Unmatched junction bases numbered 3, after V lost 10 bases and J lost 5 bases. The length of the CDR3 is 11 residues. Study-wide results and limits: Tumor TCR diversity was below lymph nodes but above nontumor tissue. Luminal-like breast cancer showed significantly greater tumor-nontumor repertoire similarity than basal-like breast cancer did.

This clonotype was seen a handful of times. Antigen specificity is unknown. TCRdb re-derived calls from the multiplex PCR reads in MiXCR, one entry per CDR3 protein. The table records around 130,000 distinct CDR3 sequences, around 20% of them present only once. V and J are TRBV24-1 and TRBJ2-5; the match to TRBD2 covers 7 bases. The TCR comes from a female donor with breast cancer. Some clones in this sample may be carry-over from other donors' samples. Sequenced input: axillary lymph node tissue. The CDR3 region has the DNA TGTGCCACAGACGGGGGGGAGACCCAGTACTTC. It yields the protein CATDGGETQYF.